The TCR beta chain under discussion was sequenced for a study of blood T cell repertoires in COVID-19. In the original analysis: Reference gene primer amplification in the assay estimated nucleated cell counts. Data came from immunoSEQ multiplex PCR; TCRdb stores just in-frame clones and leaves some out. V, J and clone size are taken as reported in that table, and D and trimming were inferred from the DNA itself. The table has 84,000 or so clones, roughly 80% seen once; the top ten hold about a fifth. CDR1 GTSNPN and CDR2 SVGIG come from the germline V gene (reference sequence). This CDR3 is 11 amino acids long. Trimming stripped 1 base from V and 3 bases from J, with 4 bases between.

The chain recombines TRBV30 with TRBJ2-7, with D unresolved. The receptor's source is a woman of 80 years or more with acute or convalescent COVID-19. The sequenced sample consisted of peripheral blood. CDR3: CAWSDIYEQYF. In DNA form, the CDR3 reads TGTGCCTGGAGTGATATCTACGAGCAGTACTTC. The complete variable domain, with remaining parts taken from reference TRBV30 and TRBJ2-7, reads SQTIHQWPATLVQPVGSPLSLECTVEGTSNPNLYWYRQAAGRGLQLLFYSVGIGQISSEVPQNLSASRPQDRQFILSSKKLLLSDSGFYLCAWSDIYEQYFGPGTRLTVT.